Given below is one TCR beta chain in context. Its antigen is still unknown. The data belong to a study of T cell repertoires in cytomegalovirus infection. Study-wide background: Well-studied HLA-B-restricted epitopes and recently identified HLA-C-restricted epitopes of CMV were both used in the study. Shared public TCR beta signatures pointed to both CMV infection and a matching HLA type.

Whole-study results and caveats: It was HLA-C-restricted CMV-specific TCR beta clonotypes that dominated the response ex vivo. The study identified carriers of CMV plus the relevant HLA from cumulative public TCR beta family frequency.

TCRdb fed the reads into MiXCR, producing one record per CDR3 protein. The sample has about a million distinct CDR3 sequences, approximately 31% seen once; the top ten hold roughly 12%. This CDR3 is 13 amino acids long. Trimming left V 6 bases short and J 3 bases short, with 11 bases between. The V and J genes are TRBV12-3 or TRBV12-4 and TRBJ2-5, with D possibly being TRBD1 (5 bases). The sample consisted of cultured CD8+ T cells from PBMCs, taken from culture after CMV antigen stimulation. This clonotype originated in a human donor in good health (CMV status not recorded). Some clones in this sample may be carry-over from other donors' samples. This chain's CDR3 is CASRQASEETQYF. CDR3 coding DNA: TGTGCCAGCAGACAGGCGTCGGAAGAGACCCAGTACTTC.